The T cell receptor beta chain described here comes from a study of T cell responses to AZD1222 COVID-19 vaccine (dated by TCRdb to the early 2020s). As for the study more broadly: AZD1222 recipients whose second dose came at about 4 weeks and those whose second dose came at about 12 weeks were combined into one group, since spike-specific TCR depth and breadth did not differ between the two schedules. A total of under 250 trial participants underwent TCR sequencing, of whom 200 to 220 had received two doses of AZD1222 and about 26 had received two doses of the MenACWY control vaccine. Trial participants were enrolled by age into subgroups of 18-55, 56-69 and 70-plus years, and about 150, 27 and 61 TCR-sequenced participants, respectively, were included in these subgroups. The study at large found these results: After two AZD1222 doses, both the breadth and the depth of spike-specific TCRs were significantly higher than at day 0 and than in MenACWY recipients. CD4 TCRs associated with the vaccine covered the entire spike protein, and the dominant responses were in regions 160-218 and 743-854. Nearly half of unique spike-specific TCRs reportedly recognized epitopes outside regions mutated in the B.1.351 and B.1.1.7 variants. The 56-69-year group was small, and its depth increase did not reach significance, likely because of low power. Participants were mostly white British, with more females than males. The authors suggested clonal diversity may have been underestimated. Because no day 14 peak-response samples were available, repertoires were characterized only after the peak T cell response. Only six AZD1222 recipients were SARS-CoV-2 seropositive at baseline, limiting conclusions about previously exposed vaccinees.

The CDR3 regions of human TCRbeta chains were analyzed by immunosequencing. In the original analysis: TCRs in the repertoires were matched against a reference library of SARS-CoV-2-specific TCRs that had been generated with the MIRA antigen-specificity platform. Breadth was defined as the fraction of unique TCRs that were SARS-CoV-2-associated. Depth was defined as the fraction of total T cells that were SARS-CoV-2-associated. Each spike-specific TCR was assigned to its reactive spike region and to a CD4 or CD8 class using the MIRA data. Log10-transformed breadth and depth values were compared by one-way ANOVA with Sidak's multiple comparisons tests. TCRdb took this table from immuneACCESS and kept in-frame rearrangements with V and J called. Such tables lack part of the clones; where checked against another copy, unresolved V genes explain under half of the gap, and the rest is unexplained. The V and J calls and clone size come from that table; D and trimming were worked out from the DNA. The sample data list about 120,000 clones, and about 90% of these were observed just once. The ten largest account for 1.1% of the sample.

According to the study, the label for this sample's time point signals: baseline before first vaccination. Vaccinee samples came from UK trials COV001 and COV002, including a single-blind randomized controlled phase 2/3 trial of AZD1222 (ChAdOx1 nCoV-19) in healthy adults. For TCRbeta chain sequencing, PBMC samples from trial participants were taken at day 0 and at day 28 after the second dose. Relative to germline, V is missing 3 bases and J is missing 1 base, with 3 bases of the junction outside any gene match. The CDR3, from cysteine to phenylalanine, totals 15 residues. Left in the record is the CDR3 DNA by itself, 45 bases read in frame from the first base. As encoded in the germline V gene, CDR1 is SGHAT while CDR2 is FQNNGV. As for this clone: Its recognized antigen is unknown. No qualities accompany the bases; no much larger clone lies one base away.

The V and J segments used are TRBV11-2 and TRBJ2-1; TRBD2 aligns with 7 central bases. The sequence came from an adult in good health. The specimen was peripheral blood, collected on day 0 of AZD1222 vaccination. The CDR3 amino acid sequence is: CASSLGGSSYNEQFF. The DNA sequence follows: TGTGCCAGCAGCTTGGGAGGGAGTTCCTACAATGAGCAGTTCTTC.